Below, 26 T cell receptor beta chains from the same sample are listed, as sequenced in a study of blood T cell repertoires in COVID-19. The assay was immunoSEQ multiplex PCR, and TCRdb's table has in-frame clones only and misses some. The sample yields about 60,000 clones, 80% to 90% seen once. The sequenced material came from peripheral blood. These receptor sequences come from a human donor in a cohort sampled during active COVID-19.

The CDR3 DNA reads TGTGCCAGCAGCTTATCTAACAGGGTGAATAGTGGCTACACCTTC. Amino acids: CASSLSNRVNSGYTF. V gene TRBV7-9 combines with J gene TRBJ1-2; perhaps TRBD1 as D (6 bases). V dropped 2 bases and J dropped 7 bases, with 17 bases sitting between them. This CDR3 is 15 amino acids long. Per the germline V gene, CDR1 is SEHNR and CDR2 is FQNEAQ (reference sequence).

The V and J genes are TRBV3-1 (or the pseudogene TRBV3-2) and TRBJ2-3, with 10 bases matching TRBD2. Germline V lookup: CDR1 LGHDT, CDR2 YNNKEL (reference sequence). This CDR3 is 15 amino acids long. The ends lost 4 bases at V and 3 bases at J; junction bases unmatched: 4. CDR3 loop: CASSRSGGLTDTQYF. The DNA of the CDR3 is TGTGCCAGCAGCCGTAGCGGGGGGTTAACAGATACGCAGTATTTT.

The J gene is TRBJ1-6, the V gene TRBV19; 8 nucleotides align to TRBD1. The ends lost 4 bases at V and 9 bases at J; junction bases unmatched: 5. Germline V CDR1 and CDR2: LNHDA, SQIVND (reference sequence). The CDR3 totals 14 residues. The CDR3 region has the DNA TGTGCCAGTAGTAGGACAGGGATTGGTTCACCCCTCCACTTT. It encodes CASSRTGIGSPLHF.

This sequence joins TRBV9 and TRBJ2-5; the match to TRBD1 covers 7 bases. CDR1 SGDLS and CDR2 YYNGEE come from the germline V gene. The CDR3 covers 15 residues. V trimming: 0 bases; J trimming: 7 bases; junction bases outside the gene matches: 9. The CDR3 DNA follows: TGTGCCAGCAGCGTAGGGGACAGTGGACAATGGACCCAGTACTTC. Translation: CASSVGDSGQWTQYF.

This clone was seen only once. The J gene is TRBJ2-5, the V gene TRBV5-4; TRBD1 might be the D (6 bases). V was cut by 1 base and J by 4 bases, with 11 bases left in between. The CDR3 extends over 14 amino acids. The germline gives CDR1 SGHNT, CDR2 YYREEE (reference sequence). The CDR3 sequence is CASSLKQGVETQYF. The CDR3 nucleotides read TGTGCCAGCAGCTTGAAACAGGGCGTAGAGACCCAGTACTTC.

The gene calls are TRBV7-3 and TRBJ2-6; TRBD1 matches 7 bases. V shed 1 base, J shed 5 bases, and the junction held 5 bases outside the gene matches. Germline values: CDR1 SGHTA, CDR2 FQGTGA. The CDR3 length is 16 residues. The CDR3 sequence: CASSLRTGERANVLTF. The CDR3 bases are TGTGCCAGCAGCTTAAGAACAGGGGAGAGGGCCAACGTCCTGACTTTC.

The chain joins TRBV6-5 to TRBJ2-7; 8 bases agree with TRBD1. The CDR3 is 15 residues long. Germline lookup yields CDR1 MNHEY and CDR2 SVGAGI. V shed 7 bases, J shed 2 bases, and the junction held 10 bases outside the gene matches. DNA for the CDR3: TGTGCCAGCATCCCGGGGGAGACAGGGGCCTACGAGCAGTACTTC. It codes for CASIPGETGAYEQYF.

The chain employs TRBV19 and TRBJ2-7; 11 bases fit TRBD1. CDR3 length: 13 amino acids. V shed 8 bases, J shed 5 bases, and the junction held 5 bases outside the gene matches. CDR1 is LNHDA and CDR2 is SQIVND in the germline V gene (reference sequence). In DNA form, the CDR3 reads TGTGCCAGTTCGGACAGGGGGCGAAACGAGCAGTACTTC. It yields the protein CASSDRGRNEQYF.

The V and J genes are TRBV10-3 and TRBJ2-3; 11 positions agree with TRBD2. J lost 1 base, V lost 6 bases, and 3 bases had no gene match. This CDR3 is built from 15 residues. Germline assignment: CDR1 ENHRY and CDR2 SYGVKD. DNA for the CDR3: TGTGCCATCAGGCCGGGACTAGCGGGCACAGATACGCAGTATTTT. Amino acid sequence: CAIRPGLAGTDTQYF.

The rearrangement uses TRBV24-1 and TRBJ2-2, with a possible D match to TRBD2 (6 bases). The CDR3 is 16 residues long. CDR1 is KGHDR, CDR2 SFDVKD, per germline. V lost 5 bases and J lost 3, with 15 bases in between. CDR3: CATSANGGGDTGELFF. DNA of the CDR3: TGTGCCACCAGTGCCAACGGTGGAGGGGACACCGGGGAGCTGTTTTTT.

The V gene is TRBV10-2, the J gene TRBJ1-6; no definite D call. The CDR3 has 18 amino acids. V was shortened by 1 base and J by 3 bases, with 16 bases between the two germline ends. Germline V lookup: CDR1 WSHSY, CDR2 SAAADI. CDR3 nucleotide sequence: TGCGCCAGCAGTGAGTTTATGGCAGATCGCTTCTATAATTCACCCCTCCACTTT. Residues: CASSEFMADRFYNSPLHF.

V gene TRBV6-5 combines with J gene TRBJ1-5, with D possibly being TRBD1 (5 bases). CDR3 length: 14 residues. The V and J ends lost 6 bases and 4 bases respectively, with 13 bases between them. Germline V gives CDR1 MNHEY, CDR2 SVGAGI. CDR3 loop: CASSRDSLNQPQHF. The CDR3 coding sequence is TGTGCCAGCAGCCGAGACAGCCTGAATCAGCCCCAGCATTTT.

The rearrangement joins TRBV2 to TRBJ1-2; 7 positions agree with TRBD1. The V gene end was trimmed by 8 bases and the J gene end by 4 bases; junction bases not matched to a gene: 7. Germline V CDR1 and CDR2: SNHLY, FYNNEI. The CDR3 has 13 residues. This CDR3 is CASSLTGLYGYTF. The CDR3, as DNA: TGTGCCAGCTCCTTGACAGGGCTCTATGGCTACACCTTC.

CDR3 DNA: TGCGCCAGCAGCTTGCGGCTAGCCGGCTACGAGCAGTACTTC. Amino acid sequence: CASSLRLAGYEQYF. The genes are TRBV5-1 and TRBJ2-7; a weak D match, TRBD2 (5 bases). The V gene's germline CDR1 is SGHRS and CDR2 YFSETQ. The CDR3 consists of 14 residues. The V end was cut by 1 base, the J end by 3 bases, with 11 bases between.

This chain uses TRBV3-1 (or the pseudogene TRBV3-2) with TRBJ2-2; D unclear. Germline assignment: CDR1 LGHDT and CDR2 YNNKEL (reference sequence). The germline V and J ends were trimmed by 0 bases and 13 bases, with 12 bases remaining between them. This CDR3 has 13 amino acids. The CDR3 DNA is TGTGCCAGCAGCCAAGACTCGCAGGATGTGCTGTTTTTT. Translation gives CASSQDSQDVLFF.

This clone was seen a few times. This sequence joins TRBV2 and TRBJ2-3, with 8 bases aligning to TRBD1. The CDR3 is made up of 15 amino acids. Germline V gives CDR1 SNHLY, CDR2 FYNNEI. The trim removed 8 bases at V and 2 bases at J, leaving 9 bases unmatched. In DNA form, the CDR3 reads TGTGCCAGCCGGGGACAGGAGGGGCTCACAGATACGCAGTATTTT. This translates into CASRGQEGLTDTQYF.

A note on this clone: The junction departs from germline at one end; a sequencing error may be responsible. The chain links TRBV2 to TRBJ2-5, with 10 bases identical to TRBD1. The CDR3 runs 15 residues. Germline V lookup: CDR1 SNHLY, CDR2 FYNNEI. The CDR3 DNA follows: TGTGCCAGCAGGGAAGACAGGGGGCGTCGGGAGACCCAGTACTTC. It yields the protein CASREDRGRRETQYF.

The chain links TRBV6-6 to TRBJ2-6; 9 bases agree with TRBD1. The germline V gene has CDR1 MNHNY and CDR2 SVGAGI (reference sequence). V was clipped by 5 bases and J by 1 base; unmatched bases: 6. CDR3 size: 17 residues. CDR3 residues: CASSLGQGISGANVLTF. The DNA of the CDR3 is TGTGCCAGCAGTCTCGGACAGGGGATTTCTGGGGCCAACGTCCTGACTTTC.

The chain carries TRBV7-9 and TRBJ2-5, with TRBD2 identical over 13 bases. From germline, CDR1 is SEHNR and CDR2 FQNEAQ (reference sequence). The CDR3 consists of 16 residues. V was clipped by 6 bases and J by 2 bases; unmatched bases: 6. CDR3 DNA sequence: TGTGCCAGCAGTCGGACTAGCGGGGGCCGACAAGAGACCCAGTACTTC. Translation: CASSRTSGGRQETQYF.

The CDR3 sequence: CASSLTGGYEQYF. In DNA form, the CDR3 reads TGCGCCAGCAGCTTGACAGGGGGCTACGAGCAGTACTTC. V gene TRBV5-1 combines with J gene TRBJ2-7; the match to TRBD1 covers 8 bases. The CDR3 loop spans 13 amino acids. In germline, CDR1 is SGHRS, CDR2 YFSETQ. V gave up 1 base and J gave up 3 bases; unmatched junction bases: 0.

The V call is TRBV11-3, the J call TRBJ2-6; a possible D gene is TRBD2 (6 bases). This CDR3 contains 18 residues. V lost 1 base, J lost 0 bases, and 13 bases lay in between. Germline lookup yields CDR1 SGHNT and CDR2 YENEEA. The CDR3 DNA follows: TGTGCCAGCAGCTTAGGGTTTTGGAGGGCCTCTGGGGCCAACGTCCTGACTTTC. Residues: CASSLGFWRASGANVLTF.

The genes are TRBV15 and TRBJ2-5; 8 bases agree with TRBD1. Germline V gives CDR1 LNHNV, CDR2 YYDKDF (reference sequence). Trimming took 1 base from V and 5 from J; bases not matched to a gene: 3. The CDR3 has 14 amino acids. The CDR3 here is CATSRARQGETQYF. DNA for the CDR3: TGTGCCACCAGCAGAGCTAGACAGGGGGAGACCCAGTACTTC.

This rearrangement joins TRBV29-1 to TRBJ2-7, with 8 bases lining up with TRBD1. Losses at the gene ends were 6 bases for V and 1 base for J; bases not matched to a gene: 5. Germline loops: CDR1 SQVTM, CDR2 ANQGSEA. The CDR3 has 13 residues. This CDR3 is CSVQGAGSYEQYF. Written as DNA, the CDR3 is TGCAGCGTCCAGGGGGCAGGATCCTACGAGCAGTACTTC.

The chain carries TRBV15 and TRBJ1-5; 9 bases match TRBD1. V was pared by 10 bases and J by 0 bases, with 10 bases of the junction left unmatched. The germline CDR1 and CDR2 sequences are LNHNV and YYDKDF (reference sequence). This CDR3 spans 16 amino acids. In DNA form, the CDR3 reads TGTGCCAGGGGGACAGGGCGGGTTAATAGCAATCAGCCCCAGCATTTT. It yields the protein CARGTGRVNSNQPQHF.

This sequence joins TRBV7-2 and TRBJ1-2; D possibly corresponds to TRBD1 (5 bases). The CDR3 has 14 amino acids. The V end was cut by 1 base, the J end by 7 bases, with 13 bases between. Germline CDR1 is SGHTA and CDR2 is FQGNSA. The CDR3 DNA follows: TGTGCCAGCAGCTTAGGCGGGGGGTGGACTGGCTACACCTTC. It encodes CASSLGGGWTGYTF.

The V and J genes are TRBV7-9 and TRBJ1-1; 10 bases align to TRBD1. The CDR3 loop spans 17 amino acids. J was trimmed by 3 bases and V by 5 bases; bases with no gene match: 12. Germline CDR1 SEHNR, CDR2 FQNEAQ (reference sequence). Here the CDR3 reads CASSPRQGAGRDTEAFF. CDR3 nucleotides: TGTGCCAGCAGCCCCCGACAGGGGGCCGGGCGGGACACTGAAGCTTTCTTT. The whole variable domain, remainder taken from reference TRBV7-9 and TRBJ1-1, is DTGVSQNPRHKITKRGQNVTFRCDPISEHNRLYWYRQTLGQGPEFLTYFQNEAQLEKSRLLSDRFSAERPKGSFSTLEIQRTEQGDSAMYLCASSPRQGAGRDTEAFFGQGTRLTVV.